The 8 T cell receptor beta chains given below trace back to one sample, sequenced in a study of blood T cell repertoires in COVID-19. Here immunoSEQ multiplex PCR was the method, and the copy in TCRdb shows in-frame clones only, minus some. The data contain over 250,000 clones, about nine tenths of them singletons. The sample was peripheral blood. These receptors originate from a woman aged 40 to 49 who had recovered from COVID-19.

The chain carries TRBV9 and TRBJ1-3; 7 nucleotides agree with TRBD1. CDR1 is SGDLS and CDR2 is YYNGEE in the germline V gene. The CDR3 length is 15 residues. J was trimmed by 7 bases and V by 3 bases; bases with no gene match: 10. CDR3: CASSAQQGPWNTIYF. The CDR3 nucleotides are TGTGCCAGCAGCGCTCAACAGGGGCCATGGAACACCATATATTTT.

This clone was counted once. The genes are TRBV5-1 and TRBJ1-4, with 10 bases identical to TRBD1. The CDR3 length is 16 residues. Germline loops: CDR1 SGHRS, CDR2 YFSETQ. The junction had 7 bases not matched to a gene; V was cut back by 2 bases and J by 6 bases. For the CDR3, the DNA is TGCGCCAGCAGCTTTAAACTGACAGGGGGCGATGAAAAACTGTTTTTT. Amino acid sequence: CASSFKLTGGDEKLFF.

The V gene is TRBV19, the J gene TRBJ2-1; TRBD2 aligns across 7 bases. Germline values: CDR1 LNHDA, CDR2 SQIVND (reference sequence). This CDR3 spans 19 amino acids. The trim removed 7 bases at V and 0 bases at J, leaving 18 bases unmatched. This chain's CDR3 is CASTQSAGAGLSSYNEQFF. CDR3 coding DNA: TGTGCCAGTACACAATCGGCGGGAGCGGGGCTAAGCTCCTACAATGAGCAGTTCTTC.

The chain links TRBV18 to TRBJ2-4; 7 bases line up with TRBD1. Germline lookup yields CDR1 KGHSH and CDR2 LQKENI. The CDR3 is made up of 15 amino acids. V was clipped by 4 bases and J by 5 bases; unmatched bases: 8. The CDR3 spells CASSLTQGWQNIQYF. Here the CDR3 DNA reads TGTGCCAGCTCACTCACACAGGGGTGGCAAAACATTCAGTACTTC.

This sequence joins TRBV6-6 and TRBJ1-1; no reliable D call. Germline V gene lookup returns CDR1 MNHNY and CDR2 SVGAGI (reference sequence). With 6 bases removed from V and 3 bases from J, the gap between germline ends came to 20 bases. The CDR3 contains 16 residues. CDR3 sequence: CASSRDRRQIYTEAFF. The DNA of the CDR3 is TGTGCCAGCAGCCGCGATCGTAGACAAATTTACACTGAAGCTTTCTTT.

This rearrangement joins TRBV19 to TRBJ1-5; TRBD1 matches at 8 bases. Germline V gene sequence: CDR1 LNHDA, CDR2 SQIVND (reference sequence). The CDR3 totals 13 residues. The V segment lost 9 bases and the J segment 7 bases; nucleotides outside the gene matches: 8. The CDR3: CASDRGARQPQHF. CDR3 bases: TGTGCCAGCGACAGGGGCGCTCGGCAGCCCCAGCATTTT.

This clone came up once. The chain couples TRBV6-5 to TRBJ1-1; D unclear. The ends were cut back, 6 bases at V and 0 bases at J, with 8 bases in the middle. From germline, CDR1 is MNHEY and CDR2 SVGAGI. The CDR3 has 13 residues. CDR3 DNA: TGTGCCAGCAGACAGATAATGAACACTGAAGCTTTCTTT. Amino acids: CASRQIMNTEAFF.

This sequence joins TRBV12-3 or TRBV12-4 and TRBJ1-5; 7 bases map to TRBD1. With V trimmed by 6 bases and J by 4 bases, 3 bases remained unmatched. The CDR3 is 13 amino acids. DNA for the CDR3: TGTGCCAGCAGGTCACAGGGGAATCAGCCCCAGCATTTT. Translating gives CASRSQGNQPQHF.